What follows are 26 T cell receptor beta chains derived from one specimen sequenced in a study of blood T cell repertoires in COVID-19. Sequenced by immunoSEQ multiplex PCR; TCRdb stores in-frame clones only, minus some. The sample includes about 310,000 clones, 89% seen only once; the top ten take around a tenth. The specimen sequenced was PBMCs or T cells enriched from blood (not recorded which). These receptors originate from a woman aged 40 to 50 who had recovered from COVID-19.

The V and J genes are TRBV3-1 (or the pseudogene TRBV3-2) and TRBJ2-7; a possible D gene is TRBD2 (7 bases). The CDR3 spans 14 residues. Trimming cost V 1 base and J 6 bases, with 13 bases left between them. CDR1 is LGHDT and CDR2 is YNNKEL in the germline V gene (reference sequence). The CDR3 here is CASSQVQGGGEQYF. Written as DNA, the CDR3 is TGTGCCAGCAGCCAAGTACAGGGAGGGGGCGAGCAGTACTTC.

This chain connects TRBV4-3 to TRBJ2-3, with 8 bases identical to TRBD1. Germline V CDR1 and CDR2: LGHNA, YSLEER. V was pared by 1 base and J by 2 bases, with 2 bases of the junction left unmatched. The CDR3 contains 15 residues. This CDR3 reads CASSQGQGATDTQYF. CDR3 in DNA: TGCGCCAGCAGCCAAGGCCAGGGGGCCACAGATACGCAGTATTTT.

The CDR3 nucleotides read TGTGCCAGCAGCCGATTCAGAGCGGGGGACACCGGGGAGCTGTTTTTT. It encodes CASSRFRAGDTGELFF. The chain couples TRBV16 to TRBJ2-2, with 8 positions matching TRBD2. This CDR3 comprises 16 residues. Losses at the gene ends were 4 bases for V and 3 bases for J; bases not matched to a gene: 7. Per the germline V gene, CDR1 is KGHSY and CDR2 is FQNENV.

The chain employs TRBV18 and TRBJ1-4; D is ambiguous. Trimming stripped 0 bases from V and 7 bases from J, with 15 bases between. The CDR3 is 16 amino acids. Per the germline V gene, CDR1 is KGHSH and CDR2 is LQKENI. CDR3 sequence: CASSPPEGPAGEKLFF. The CDR3 DNA reads as TGTGCCAGCTCACCACCGGAGGGCCCGGCGGGTGAAAAACTGTTTTTT.

This clone was counted once. V and J are TRBV11-2 and TRBJ2-5; 8 bases are a match to TRBD2. From germline, CDR1 is SGHAT and CDR2 FQNNGV. There are 16 residues in the CDR3. The V gene end was trimmed by 5 bases and the J gene end by 5 bases; junction bases not matched to a gene: 13. CDR3: CASSPPRRGVGETQYF. The CDR3 DNA reads as TGTGCCAGCAGCCCCCCTCGGCGGGGGGTGGGGGAGACCCAGTACTTC.

The J gene is TRBJ2-7, the V gene TRBV19; 9 bases are a match to TRBD1. Looked up from germline, CDR1 is LNHDA and CDR2 is SQIVND (reference sequence). The ends lost 7 bases at V and 0 bases at J; junction bases unmatched: 7. This CDR3 has 15 residues. Here the CDR3 reads CASKTGTGNSYEQYF. CDR3 DNA: TGTGCCAGTAAGACCGGGACAGGGAACTCCTACGAGCAGTACTTC.

V gene TRBV10-2 combines with J gene TRBJ1-2; 10 bases match TRBD1. The CDR3 has 14 residues. Germline loops: CDR1 WSHSY, CDR2 SAAADI. Unmatched junction bases numbered 6, after V lost 5 bases and J lost 6 bases. CDR3 coding DNA: TGCGCCAGCAGTAAACCGGGACAGGGGCATGGCTACACCTTC. The encoded protein is CASSKPGQGHGYTF.

The chain combines TRBV5-1 with TRBJ1-6; TRBD1 aligns across 8 bases. The junction had 6 bases not matched to a gene; V was cut back by 4 bases and J by 6 bases. The length of the CDR3 is 15 residues. CDR1 is SGHRS and CDR2 is YFSETQ in the germline V gene. As DNA, the CDR3 is TGCGCCAGCAGCACAGGGACAGGTGTTAATTCACCCCTCCACTTT. It translates to CASSTGTGVNSPLHF.

DNA of the CDR3: TGCAGCCTTAGGTTGGCTAGCGGGTGGGATGAGCAGTTCTTC. The encoded protein is CSLRLASGWDEQFF. This chain connects TRBV29-1 to TRBJ2-1; 8 nucleotides line up with TRBD2. Germline V lookup: CDR1 SQVTM, CDR2 ANQGSEA. J was trimmed by 8 bases and V by 8 bases; bases with no gene match: 14. The CDR3 length is 14 residues.

This chain connects TRBV6-5 to TRBJ2-7; 11 nucleotides line up with TRBD2. Germline V gives CDR1 MNHEY, CDR2 SVGAGI. The CDR3 runs 13 residues. Trimming cost V 7 bases and J 3 bases; bases outside gene matches: 2. The CDR3 nucleotides read TGTGCCAGCATCGGGACTAGCGGCTACGAGCAGTACTTC. Protein sequence: CASIGTSGYEQYF.

The CDR3 region is CASSLSAGIGEQFF. The CDR3 DNA sequence: TGCGCCAGCAGCTTGTCGGCAGGGATAGGTGAGCAGTTCTTC. The chain is built from TRBV5-1 and TRBJ2-1, with a weak D call TRBD1 (5 bases). CDR3 size: 14 residues. The germline CDR1 and CDR2 sequences are SGHRS and YFSETQ. V lost 1 base to trimming and J lost 9 bases, with 14 bases between them.

This clone appeared once. CDR3 sequence reads: CASSGTSGVPGEETQYF. Here the CDR3 DNA reads TGTGCCAGCAGTGGGACTAGCGGGGTGCCGGGGGAAGAGACCCAGTACTTC. The gene calls are TRBV28 and TRBJ2-5; 13 bases map to TRBD2. V was clipped by 5 bases and J by 3 bases; unmatched bases: 9. The CDR3 consists of 17 residues. CDR1 and CDR2 from the germline V gene are MDHEN and SYDVKM.

This clone is a singleton in its sample. V and J are TRBV7-3 and TRBJ1-6; 7 nucleotides agree with TRBD1. The CDR3 spans 15 residues. Germline loops: CDR1 SGHTA, CDR2 FQGTGA. The J segment lost 8 bases and the V segment lost 5 bases, leaving 9 bases of the junction unmatched. CDR3 DNA sequence: TGTGCCAGCAGCGAAAGAGGGGGCGGCTATTCACCCCTCCACTTT. This sequence encodes CASSERGGGYSPLHF.

This sequence joins TRBV7-2 and TRBJ2-5, with 7 bases aligning to TRBD2. Trimming removed 5 bases from V and 5 bases from J; junction bases left unmatched: 8. CDR3 length equals 14 residues. Germline V lookup: CDR1 SGHTA, CDR2 FQGNSA. The CDR3 is CASSPILAVETQYF. The CDR3, as DNA: TGTGCCAGCAGCCCCATTCTAGCGGTGGAGACCCAGTACTTC.

The chain links TRBV6-5 to TRBJ2-7; possibly TRBD1 for D (6 bases). V lost 6 bases and J 4 bases, leaving 10 bases between the germline ends. CDR1 is MNHEY, CDR2 SVGAGI, per germline. This CDR3 comprises 12 residues. CDR3 bases: TGTGCCAGCAGCATCGACAGGTACGAGCAGTACTTC. It encodes CASSIDRYEQYF.

The gene calls are TRBV7-8 and TRBJ1-1; the D gene is possibly TRBD1 (6 bases). The length of the CDR3 is 13 residues. The germline CDR1 and CDR2 sequences are SGHVS and FQNEAQ. Trimming pared 5 bases from V and 3 bases from J, leaving 10 bases between. The chain's CDR3 is CASSRGGDTEAFF. CDR3 DNA: TGTGCCAGCAGCAGAGGGGGAGACACTGAAGCTTTCTTT.

The chain couples TRBV11-1 to TRBJ2-2, with TRBD1 identical over 11 bases. V was pared by 5 bases and J by 3 bases, with 5 bases of the junction left unmatched. Germline V gene data show CDR1 as SGHAT and CDR2 as FQDESV (reference sequence). The CDR3 length is 16 residues. CDR3 in amino acids: CASSPRTGGYTGELFF. CDR3 nucleotides: TGTGCCAGCAGCCCAAGGACAGGGGGCTACACCGGGGAGCTGTTTTTT.

The V and J genes are TRBV28 and TRBJ1-5; weak D call: TRBD1 (6 bases). Per the germline V gene, CDR1 is MDHEN and CDR2 is SYDVKM. Trimming shortened V by 5 bases and J by 10 bases, and 21 bases separated the two germline ends. This CDR3 contains 15 residues. In DNA, the CDR3 is TGTGCCAGCAGTCAACAGGGCCTCCCATCGAGACCCCAGCATTTT. Protein: CASSQQGLPSRPQHF.

This chain links TRBV5-8 with TRBJ1-5, with 8 positions matching TRBD1. Germline values: CDR1 SGHTS, CDR2 YDEGEE. The CDR3 has 19 residues. The ends lost 0 bases at V and 0 bases at J; junction bases unmatched: 11. The CDR3 nucleotides are TGTGCCAGCAGCTTGGTTGTGGGACAGGTACTTTATAGCAATCAGCCCCAGCATTTT. Its protein product is CASSLVVGQVLYSNQPQHF.

The chain is built from TRBV11-3 and TRBJ2-1; tentatively, D is TRBD2 (6 bases). The germline V and J ends were trimmed by 6 bases and 8 bases, with 8 bases remaining between them. The CDR3 is 11 amino acids. In germline, CDR1 is SGHNT, CDR2 YENEEA. The CDR3 here is CASRGGYEQFF. CDR3 in DNA: TGTGCCAGCAGGGGAGGCTATGAGCAGTTCTTC.

The rearrangement joins TRBV9 to TRBJ2-1; 10 nucleotides line up with TRBD2. The CDR3 is 14 residues long. V was pared by 4 bases and J by 8 bases, with 6 bases of the junction left unmatched. Germline-derived CDR1 and CDR2 are SGDLS and YYNGEE. Written as DNA, the CDR3 is TGTGCCAGCAGCACGGGACTAGCGACTTATGAGCAGTTCTTC. Protein sequence: CASSTGLATYEQFF.

The chain carries TRBV9 and TRBJ2-1; 7 nucleotides align to TRBD2. The V gene end was trimmed by 5 bases and the J gene end by 4 bases; junction bases not matched to a gene: 6. Germline assignment: CDR1 SGDLS and CDR2 YYNGEE. CDR3 length: 14 amino acids. The CDR3 coding sequence is TGTGCCAGCAGTAAGCGGGGTTCGTACAATGAGCAGTTCTTC. This codes for CASSKRGSYNEQFF.

V is TRBV11-2 and J is TRBJ1-2; TRBD1 might be the D (6 bases). Germline values: CDR1 SGHAT, CDR2 FQNNGV. This CDR3 spans 14 amino acids. V lost 0 bases and J lost 6, with 11 bases in between. The CDR3 is CASSLDRTVHGYTF. The CDR3 coding sequence is TGTGCCAGCAGCTTAGATCGGACAGTCCATGGCTACACCTTC.

This clone appeared a few times. The chain carries TRBV19 and TRBJ2-7, with 8 bases that match TRBD2. The CDR3 is 16 amino acids. The junction had 9 bases not matched to a gene; V was cut back by 3 bases and J by 2 bases. The germline gives CDR1 LNHDA, CDR2 SQIVND (reference sequence). This chain's CDR3 is CASSMGIGRATYEQYF. CDR3 DNA sequence: TGTGCCAGTAGTATGGGAATCGGGAGGGCTACCTACGAGCAGTACTTC.

The CDR3 loop reads CASSLDAYGGTYEQYF. The CDR3 nucleotides are TGTGCCAGCAGCTTAGATGCGTACGGAGGAACCTACGAGCAGTACTTC. The chain joins TRBV7-9 to TRBJ2-7; a possible D gene is TRBD2 (5 bases). Germline loops: CDR1 SEHNR, CDR2 FQNEAQ (reference sequence). The V end lost 1 base, the J end lost 2 bases, and 15 bases lay between the germline ends. This CDR3 has 16 amino acids.

The chain has TRBV28 and TRBJ2-7, with 9 bases matching TRBD1. The CDR3 totals 15 residues. CDR1 MDHEN and CDR2 SYDVKM come from the germline V gene. J lost 7 bases, V lost 5 bases, and 12 bases had no gene match. CDR3 sequence: CASSPSRQGVREQYF. For the CDR3, the DNA is TGTGCCAGCAGTCCCTCCAGACAGGGGGTTCGAGAGCAGTACTTC.